This T cell receptor beta chain was captured in a study of OX40 agonist ivuxolimab in advanced cancers. Regarding the research as a whole: Ivuxolimab, which targeted the costimulatory receptor OX40 (CD134), was an agonistic, fully human IgG2 monoclonal antibody. Intravenous ivuxolimab was administered to patients every 2 weeks at six dose levels: 0.01, 0.1, 0.3, 1.5, 3 and 10 mg/kg. Among the roughly 52 dose-escalation patients, around 19 had hepatocellular carcinoma, around 15 melanoma, 9 renal cell carcinoma and 9 head and neck cancer. The dose-escalation cohort was around 84% male with a mean age of about 58 years, ranging from 23 to 79. Patients were allowed to have had prior anti-PD-1, anti-PD-L1 or anti-CTLA-4 therapy, and 40% to 45% of the dose-escalation patients had been treated with checkpoint inhibitors. Partial responses occurred in three dose-escalation patients: two with cutaneous melanoma and one with hepatocellular carcinoma. Peripheral TCRbeta sequencing aimed to test whether ivuxolimab altered TCR sequence diversity and caused clonal T-cell expansion. The paper covers the monotherapy dose-escalation part of the phase I ivuxolimab trial, which included N of about 50 patients. Findings and caveats that apply to the study as a whole: Partial responders in the 0.1-3.0 mg/kg groups had among the lowest normalized peripheral clonal expansion, especially among CD8+ T cells. Low levels of normalized T-cell clonal expansion were also shown by some nonresponding patients. Antigen specificity was not determined for the clonally expanded peripheral T cells. After ivuxolimab, CD8+ T cells had more expanded clones than CD4+ T cells on average. At doses of 0.1 to 3.0 mg/kg, clonal expansion of both CD4+ and CD8+ T cells in blood was seen between baseline and week 6.

This clone showed up just once. Its antigen is still unknown. Base qualities are missing; no much larger clone stands one base away. The junction shows trimming of 5 bases on V and 5 bases on J, and the gene matches do not reach 6 bases of it. The germline V gene yields KGHSH for CDR1 and LQKENI for CDR2. The CDR3 covers 14 residues, taking in both the cysteine and the phenylalanine. The kept DNA is CDR3 alone, 42 bases in frame from the first base. For sequencing of the TCRbeta CDR3 region, genomic DNA was extracted from the sorted cells. The immunoSEQ Assay was used to sequence the TCRbeta CDR3 regions. The immuneACCESS repertoire file appears here via TCRdb, limited to in-frame rearrangements. These files lack a portion of the clones; in checked studies, under half of the deficit traces to unresolved V genes, and the cause of the others is not known. The sample table records more than 65,000 clones; around 89% of these occur just once. The ten most abundant clones make up under 12% of the sample.

The trial excluded patients who had a history of autoimmune disease or were on systemic immunosuppression. Peripheral blood for TCR sequencing was collected from all dose cohorts at baseline, on cycle 4 day 1, and on cycle 7 day 1. Samples were obtained from an open-label, multicenter, first-in-human phase I dose-escalation trial of ivuxolimab. Adults with locally advanced or metastatic melanoma, renal cell, hepatocellular, or head and neck squamous cell carcinoma were enrolled in the trial. Before TCR sequencing, CD4+ T cells and CD8+ T cells were sorted from peripheral blood as separate populations.

This chain is built from TRBV18 and TRBJ2-5; 9 nucleotides in the junction match TRBD1. This clonotype originated in an adult with an advanced solid tumor such as melanoma, head and neck, liver or kidney cancer. This sample comprised CD4+ or CD8+ T cells sorted from blood, obtained in a trial of the OX40 agonist ivuxolimab. The CDR3 corresponds to CASSRQGDRETQYF. Read as DNA, the sequence is TGTGCCAGCTCAAGACAGGGGGATAGGGAGACCCAGTACTTC.